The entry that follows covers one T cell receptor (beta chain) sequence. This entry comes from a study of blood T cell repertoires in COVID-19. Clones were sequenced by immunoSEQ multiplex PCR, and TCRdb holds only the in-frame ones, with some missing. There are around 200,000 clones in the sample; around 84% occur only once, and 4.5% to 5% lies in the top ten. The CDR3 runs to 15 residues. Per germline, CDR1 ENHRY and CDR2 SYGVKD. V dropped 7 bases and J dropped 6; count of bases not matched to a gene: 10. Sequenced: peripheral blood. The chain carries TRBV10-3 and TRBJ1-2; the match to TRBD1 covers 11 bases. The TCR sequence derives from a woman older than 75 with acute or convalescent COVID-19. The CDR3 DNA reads TGTGCCATCAACAACCCGGGACAGGGGGTAGATGGCTACACCTTC. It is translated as CAINNPGQGVDGYTF.